Included here is one T cell receptor beta chain sequence, with context. This CDR3 region has 13 residues. Germline lookup yields CDR1 SQVTM and CDR2 ANQGSEA. This specimen comes from a study of tumor-infiltrating lymphocytes in primary liver carcinoma. A primer matching the constant region was used to make TCR beta cDNA from approximately 520 ng of total RNA. Slightly modified ARM-PCR with three nested multiplex PCR rounds yielded TCR beta libraries. The two initial PCR rounds, roughly 9 cycles each, used TRBV1-TRBV30 forward and C-beta reverse primers. Via MiXCR, TCRdb re-called the multiplex PCR reads, giving one row per CDR3 protein. The table includes fewer than 350,000 distinct CDR3 sequences, 65% detected once. Blood RNA originated from unsorted whole blood, with germline DNA additionally extracted.

V and J are TRBV29-1 and TRBJ2-3; D unresolved. Sequencing used peripheral blood. The sequence came from a man aged 40-55 years with primary liver carcinoma and hepatitis B virus infection. The CDR3 sequence: CSVCQRGTDTQYF. Here the CDR3 DNA reads TGCAGTGTTTGTCAACGAGGCACAGATACGCAGTATTTT.